This section outlines one T cell receptor beta chain sequence together with its context. Clones were sequenced by immunoSEQ multiplex PCR, and TCRdb holds only the in-frame ones, with some missing. Of around 95,000 clones listed, 85% to 95% are singletons. The data stem from a study of OX40 agonist ivuxolimab in advanced cancers. The CDR3 consists of 15 residues. V lost 1 base and J 7 bases, leaving 13 bases between the germline ends. The germline CDR1 and CDR2 sequences are LNHNV and YYDKDF (reference sequence). This clonotype originated in an adult with an advanced solid tumor such as melanoma, head and neck, liver or kidney cancer. The chain couples TRBV15 to TRBJ1-4; D call uncertain. Sample: CD4+ or CD8+ T cells sorted from blood, taken in a trial of the OX40 agonist ivuxolimab. The CDR3: CATSRAGYQGEKLFF. The CDR3 nucleotides read TGTGCCACCAGCAGAGCGGGGTATCAAGGTGAAAAACTGTTTTTT. The entire variable domain, with the rest obtained from reference TRBV15 and TRBJ1-4, is as follows: DAMVIQNPRYQVTQFGKPVTLSCSQTLNHNVMYWYQQKSSQAPKLLFHYYDKDFNNEADTPDNFQSRRPNTSFCFLDIRSPGLGDTAMYLCATSRAGYQGEKLFFGSGTQLSVL.